The 18 T cell receptor beta chains below all came from one sample that was sequenced in a study of OX40 agonist ivuxolimab in advanced cancers. The repertoire was sequenced with immunoSEQ multiplex PCR; TCRdb's copy has only in-frame clones and lacks some. The data contain some 58,000 clones, about 89% of them seen just once; the ten biggest clones take up 0.77%. Specimen: CD4+ or CD8+ T cells sorted from blood, collected in a trial of the OX40 agonist ivuxolimab. The source of these receptors is an adult with an advanced solid tumor such as melanoma, head and neck, liver or kidney cancer.

The chain has TRBV5-1 and TRBJ2-7; 8 nucleotides agree with TRBD2. Germline trimming cut 2 bases from V and 7 bases from J; bases unmatched to any gene: 14. This CDR3 has 16 amino acids. CDR1 is SGHRS, CDR2 YFSETQ, per germline. CDR3 in DNA: TGCGCCAGCAGCTTAAGGACTAGCCGCCGTGATGGGGAGCAGTACTTC. This sequence encodes CASSLRTSRRDGEQYF. Complete variable domain (other parts from reference TRBV5-1 and TRBJ2-7): KAGVTQTPRYLIKTRGQQVTLSCSPISGHRSVSWYQQTPGQGLQFLFEYFSETQRNKGNFPGRFSGRQFSNSRSEMNVSTLELGDSALYLCASSLRTSRRDGEQYFGPGTRLTVT.

The chain links TRBV18 to TRBJ1-1; 12 bases fit TRBD1. V shed 3 bases and J 5 bases; nucleotides not matched to a gene: 13. The germline gives CDR1 KGHSH, CDR2 LQKENI. The CDR3 has 18 residues. The CDR3 DNA reads TGTGCCAGCTCACCTACCGACGGGACAGGGGGCTGGAGGACTGAAGCTTTCTTT. It yields the protein CASSPTDGTGGWRTEAFF.

The chain combines TRBV10-3 with TRBJ1-5; no reliable D call. V was pared by 4 bases and J by 0 bases, with 7 bases between. The CDR3 contains 14 residues. Germline-derived CDR1 and CDR2 are ENHRY and SYGVKD. The CDR3 region has the DNA TGTGCCATCAGTGGTGGCGATAGCAATCAGCCCCAGCATTTT. This translates into CAISGGDSNQPQHF.

The rearrangement uses TRBV30 and TRBJ1-2; 11 nucleotides align to TRBD1. The CDR3 is made up of 15 amino acids. Germline CDR1 is GTSNPN and CDR2 is SVGIG (reference sequence). V shed 0 bases and J 6 bases; nucleotides not matched to a gene: 6. The CDR3: CAWSVQGQGENGYTF. CDR3 sequence (DNA): TGTGCCTGGAGTGTACAGGGACAGGGGGAAAATGGCTACACCTTC.

The CDR3 region has the DNA TGCGCCAGCAGCTTGACCCTCGGGACACCCTCCTACGAGCAGTACTTC. Translation gives CASSLTLGTPSYEQYF. This chain uses TRBV5-1 with TRBJ2-7; TRBD1 is a possible D gene (6 bases). The ends were cut back, 1 base at V and 0 bases at J, with 14 bases in the middle. This CDR3 region has 16 residues. Germline V lookup: CDR1 SGHRS, CDR2 YFSETQ.

This chain connects TRBV30 to TRBJ2-1, with 8 bases that match TRBD1. CDR3 length equals 14 residues. Germline V gene lookup returns CDR1 GTSNPN and CDR2 SVGIG (reference sequence). The V segment lost 4 bases and the J segment 7 bases; nucleotides outside the gene matches: 9. CDR3 amino acids: CAWTRGTGGNEQFF. DNA of the CDR3: TGTGCCTGGACCAGAGGAACAGGGGGGAATGAGCAGTTCTTC.

CDR3 sequence: CASTKERGRNYGYTF. Written as DNA, the CDR3 is TGTGCCAGCACCAAAGAGAGGGGCAGGAACTATGGCTACACCTTC. This chain uses TRBV6-6 with TRBJ1-2, with a tentative D call TRBD1 (5 bases). This CDR3 has 15 amino acids. Trimming removed 7 bases at V and 2 bases at J, with 17 bases between. CDR1 and CDR2 from the germline V gene are MNHNY and SVGAGI (reference sequence).

This clone occurred once. This chain joins TRBV27 and TRBJ1-6; D ambiguous. V shed 6 bases and J shed 0 bases, with 9 bases lying between them. In germline, CDR1 is MNHEY, CDR2 SMNVEV (reference sequence). The CDR3 has 15 amino acids. The CDR3 DNA reads TGTGCCAGCAGCGTAGTCTTCTCCTATAATTCACCCCTCCACTTT. Translating gives CASSVVFSYNSPLHF.

This chain joins TRBV21-1 and TRBJ1-2; no check of the table's D call, TRBD1, against the DNA was made. TRBV21-1 is classified as a pseudogene. The CDR3 sequence is 18 residues long. The CDR3 sequence is CASSKDGGQGASNYGYTF. CDR3 nucleotides: TGTGCCAGCAGCAAAGATGGGGGGCAGGGGGCTTCTAACTATGGCTACACCTTC.

The V call is TRBV11-2, the J call TRBJ2-3, with D perhaps given as TRBD1 or TRBD2 (5 bases each). The CDR3 spans 15 residues. The germline V gene encodes CDR1 SGHAT and CDR2 FQNNGV. V was shortened by 6 bases and J by 2 bases, with 15 bases between the two germline ends. As DNA, the CDR3 is TGTGCCAGCAGTCCGCCGGGACCCTACACAGATACGCAGTATTTT. Encoded protein: CASSPPGPYTDTQYF.

As concerns this clone: This sample also contains other DNA sequences that code for the same CDR3. This chain uses TRBV10-1 with TRBJ2-5, with TRBD1 as a possible D gene (6 bases). Trimming stripped 8 bases from V and 1 base from J, with 20 bases between. There are 16 residues in the CDR3. Per germline, CDR1 WNHNN and CDR2 SYGVQD (reference sequence). CDR3 protein: CASPTLSTGSQETQYF. The CDR3 coding sequence is TGCGCCAGCCCTACTCTCTCGACAGGTTCCCAAGAGACCCAGTACTTC.

V is TRBV7-9 and J is TRBJ2-1; no clear D. Germline V lookup: CDR1 SEHNR, CDR2 FQNEAQ (reference sequence). Trimming took 6 bases from V and 0 from J, leaving 12 bases between them. This CDR3 contains 15 residues. CDR3 nucleotides: TGTGCCAGCAGTCTAGGGATTTCCTCCTACAATGAGCAGTTCTTC. Protein: CASSLGISSYNEQFF. The variable domain in full, completed from reference TRBV7-9 and TRBJ2-1, reads DTGVSQNPRHKITKRGQNVTFRCDPISEHNRLYWYRQTLGQGPEFLTYFQNEAQLEKSRLLSDRFSAERPKGSFSTLEIQRTEQGDSAMYLCASSLGISSYNEQFFGPGTRLTVL.

The DNA for the CDR3 is TGTGCCAGCAGTCTGGACAGCTACACTGAAGCTTTCTTT. Its protein is CASSLDSYTEAFF. The chain recombines TRBV6-5 with TRBJ1-1; D is perhaps TRBD1 (6 bases). Trimming removed 5 bases from V and 3 bases from J, with 10 bases in between. Germline assignment: CDR1 MNHEY and CDR2 SVGAGI. The CDR3 consists of 13 residues.

The chain combines TRBV19 with TRBJ2-5; D call uncertain. Germline V gene sequence: CDR1 LNHDA, CDR2 SQIVND (reference sequence). The V end lost 4 bases, the J end lost 7 bases, and 16 bases lay between the germline ends. The CDR3 has 14 amino acids. The CDR3 sequence: CASSTSVLDGTQYF. The CDR3 coding sequence is TGTGCCAGTAGTACATCCGTACTTGATGGGACCCAGTACTTC.

This chain uses TRBV28 with TRBJ1-4; D not certain. This CDR3 contains 16 residues. The V end lost 6 bases, the J end lost 4 bases, and 18 bases lay between the germline ends. Germline CDR1 and CDR2: MDHEN and SYDVKM. CDR3 bases: TGTGCCAGCAGCTCTAGGAGCCGGGTCCATAATGAAAAACTGTTTTTT. Residues: CASSSRSRVHNEKLFF.

The chain uses TRBV7-9 and TRBJ1-3; D is ambiguous. The CDR3 sequence is 17 residues long. V gave up 0 bases and J gave up 2 bases, with 14 bases separating them. Germline V gives CDR1 SEHNR, CDR2 FQNEAQ (reference sequence). The CDR3 reads CASSLAQLGSTGNTIYF. The CDR3 DNA sequence: TGTGCCAGCAGCTTAGCGCAGTTAGGGTCGACTGGAAACACCATATATTTT.

This clone was counted a single time. This CDR3 reads CASSLWKSEAFF. CDR3 nucleotide sequence: TGTGCCAGCAGTTTATGGAAGTCGGAAGCTTTCTTT. The chain carries TRBV28 and TRBJ1-1; D unresolved. Deletions cut 0 bases from V and 8 bases from J, with 7 bases between. This CDR3 has 12 residues. The germline V gene encodes CDR1 MDHEN and CDR2 SYDVKM.

V gene TRBV9 combines with J gene TRBJ2-7; 9 positions agree with TRBD2. V lost 2 bases to trimming and J lost 0 bases; unmatched junction nucleotides: 3. Germline CDR1 is SGDLS and CDR2 is YYNGEE. CDR3 length: 15 residues. CDR3 residues: CASSVSSGSSYEQYF. As DNA, the CDR3 is TGTGCCAGCAGCGTCAGTAGCGGGAGCTCCTACGAGCAGTACTTC.